This passage covers 15 T cell receptor beta chains from one sample sequenced in a study of cytomegalovirus exposure and HLA in healthy donors. 13 Jbeta primers and 60 Vbeta primers were used for the PCR. Clones were sequenced by immunoSEQ multiplex PCR, and TCRdb holds only the in-frame ones, with some missing. The sample lists about 170,000 clones; around 80% were seen once. Sequences were obtained from PBMCs. The receptors here all came from a male donor in good health and CMV-seronegative.

The chain carries TRBV7-3 and TRBJ1-2; 9 bases align to TRBD1. Per germline, CDR1 SGHTA and CDR2 FQGTGA. The CDR3 is 13 amino acids. J gave up 14 bases and V 1 base, and 8 bases lay outside the gene matches. The CDR3 spells CASSLKGTGSWTF. The CDR3 nucleotides are TGTGCCAGCAGCTTAAAGGGGACAGGGAGCTGGACCTTC.

The chain uses TRBV19 and TRBJ2-7; 10 nucleotides agree with TRBD1. The V gene's germline CDR1 is LNHDA and CDR2 SQIVND (reference sequence). Trimming removed 7 bases from V and 3 bases from J; junction bases left unmatched: 6. The CDR3 contains 14 residues. In DNA, the CDR3 is TGTGCCAGTAAAGGGACAGGGGTTCTCTACGAGCAGTACTTC. This encodes CASKGTGVLYEQYF.

V is TRBV5-4 and J is TRBJ2-7; tentative D call: TRBD1 (6 bases). Trimming took off 1 base at V and 12 bases at J, with 17 bases between the two ends. This CDR3 region has 13 residues. Germline V CDR1 and CDR2: SGHNT, YYREEE (reference sequence). CDR3 DNA: TGTGCCAGCAGCTTGACGGGACAAAGCTGGCCGTACTTC. This translates into CASSLTGQSWPYF.

This chain connects TRBV25-1 to TRBJ2-1; weak D call: TRBD1 (6 bases). V was cut by 1 base and J by 5 bases, with 15 bases left in between. The CDR3 sequence is 16 residues long. Germline V gene data show CDR1 as MGHDK and CDR2 as SYGVNS. The CDR3 spells CASSEFSGRGNNEQFF. The CDR3 DNA sequence: TGTGCCAGCAGTGAATTTTCGGGCAGGGGTAACAATGAGCAGTTCTTC.

The chain couples TRBV15 to TRBJ2-6, with D perhaps matching TRBD2 (5 bases). The CDR3 sequence is 18 residues long. CDR1 LNHNV and CDR2 YYDKDF come from the germline V gene (reference sequence). V lost 0 bases to trimming and J lost 1 base, with 13 bases between them. This chain's CDR3 is CATSRDTGPGSGANVLTF. The DNA of the CDR3 is TGTGCCACCAGCAGAGATACCGGTCCGGGGTCTGGGGCCAACGTCCTGACTTTC. Together with reference TRBV15 and TRBJ2-6, the CDR3 gives the full variable domain: DAMVIQNPRYQVTQFGKPVTLSCSQTLNHNVMYWYQQKSSQAPKLLFHYYDKDFNNEADTPDNFQSRRPNTSFCFLDIRSPGLGDTAMYLCATSRDTGPGSGANVLTFGAGSRLTVL.

The chain is built from TRBV5-1 and TRBJ1-1; 7 positions agree with TRBD1. V lost 3 bases and J lost 0; bases outside the gene matches: 11. Germline assignment: CDR1 SGHRS and CDR2 YFSETQ. This CDR3 has 17 residues. CDR3 coding DNA: TGCGCCAGCAGCTGGAGGGCCAGGGGGAGTATGAACACTGAAGCTTTCTTT. It yields the protein CASSWRARGSMNTEAFF.

This clone showed up just a few times. The V and J genes are TRBV6-1 and TRBJ1-4; tentative D call: TRBD1 (6 bases). The length of the CDR3 is 15 residues. The V end lost 7 bases, the J end lost 0 bases, and 12 bases lay between the germline ends. Germline loops: CDR1 MNHNS, CDR2 SASEGT. CDR3 region: CASTRGPATNEKLFF. CDR3 bases: TGTGCCAGCACCAGGGGCCCCGCAACTAATGAAAAACTGTTTTTT.

This clone was seen once. The V gene is TRBV7-2, the J gene TRBJ2-3, with D possibly TRBD2 on 6 matching bases. The CDR3 has 17 amino acids. Deletions cut 1 base from V and 2 bases from J, with 16 bases between. Germline lookup yields CDR1 SGHTA and CDR2 FQGNSA. The CDR3 loop reads CASSLVPPSATTDTQYF. CDR3 in DNA: TGTGCCAGCAGCTTAGTTCCTCCTAGCGCGACCACAGATACGCAGTATTTT.

This chain uses TRBV4-2 with TRBJ2-3; 8 bases align to TRBD2. The CDR3 contains 16 residues. Germline assignment: CDR1 LGHNA and CDR2 YNFKEQ. V lost 0 bases to trimming and J lost 6 bases; unmatched junction nucleotides: 8. The CDR3 reads CASSQEAGGAGDTQYF. The CDR3 DNA reads TGTGCCAGCAGCCAAGAGGCGGGGGGCGCCGGGGATACGCAGTATTTT.

This clone has only a few counts. V gene TRBV4-3 combines with J gene TRBJ1-1; 9 nucleotides align to TRBD1. Germline CDR1 reads LGHNA; CDR2 reads YSLEER. CDR3 size: 16 residues. V gave up 1 base and J gave up 8 bases; unmatched junction bases: 11. The CDR3, as DNA: TGCGCCAGCAGCCAAGCCGCATGGGGACAGGGAGTAGAAGCTTTCTTT. Amino acids: CASSQAAWGQGVEAFF.

Notes on this clone: The same CDR3 can be traced to other DNA sequences in this sample. The chain is built from TRBV19 and TRBJ2-1, with 8 bases lining up with TRBD2. V gave up 3 bases and J gave up 0 bases; unmatched junction bases: 4. The CDR3 is 16 residues long. Germline CDR1 is LNHDA and CDR2 is SQIVND (reference sequence). The CDR3 DNA sequence: TGTGCCAGTAGTATCCTAGCGGGTAGCTCCTACAATGAGCAGTTCTTC. As protein: CASSILAGSSYNEQFF.

The chain uses TRBV7-9 and TRBJ1-2; the D is unclear. V was clipped by 5 bases and J by 0 bases, with 10 bases between them. The CDR3 spans 14 residues. CDR1 is SEHNR and CDR2 is FQNEAQ in the germline V gene (reference sequence). The CDR3: CASSASQANYGYTF. Written as DNA, the CDR3 is TGTGCCAGCAGCGCGTCTCAGGCTAACTATGGCTACACCTTC.

The genes are TRBV5-6 and TRBJ2-7, with 8 nucleotides matching TRBD1. CDR3 length: 15 amino acids. With 1 base clipped from V and 6 bases from J, the junction kept 9 bases outside the gene matches. The germline CDR1 and CDR2 sequences are SGHDT and YYEEEE. CDR3 DNA sequence: TGTGCCAGCAGCTTGAGAGACGGGACAGGTTCCGAGCAGTACTTC. It yields the protein CASSLRDGTGSEQYF.

The chain carries TRBV11-2 and TRBJ2-3; possibly TRBD1 for D (6 bases). The germline V gene has CDR1 SGHAT and CDR2 FQNNGV. This CDR3 is 17 amino acids long. Trimming pared 5 bases from V and 4 bases from J, leaving 22 bases between. The CDR3 nucleotides read TGTGCCAGCAGCGGGACCCAGGGGAACTACCCCCCAGATACGCAGTATTTT. Its protein is CASSGTQGNYPPDTQYF.

Worth noting for this clone: Within the sample, other DNA sequences also encode this same CDR3. This chain uses TRBV6-5 with TRBJ2-2; 8 bases align to TRBD1. The CDR3 has 15 residues. Germline V gives CDR1 MNHEY, CDR2 SVGAGI. J gave up 4 bases and V 6 bases, and 7 bases lay outside the gene matches. CDR3 nucleotide sequence: TGTGCCAGCAGACTAGACAGGGGAGGCACCGGGGAGCTGTTTTTT. It encodes CASRLDRGGTGELFF.